One sample yielded the 11 T cell receptor beta chains listed below, sequenced in a study of cytotoxic CD8 clonotypes in ibrutinib-treated CLL. Repertoires were generated with immunoSEQ multiplex PCR, while TCRdb's copy carries only in-frame clones and drops some. The repertoire holds 65,000 to 85,000 clones, with approximately 90% as singletons. The sequenced sample was PBMCs, obtained after 12 months of ibrutinib treatment. The receptors originated from a human donor with chronic lymphocytic leukemia.

The chain links TRBV28 to TRBJ1-1; TRBD1 is a possible D gene (6 bases). V was cut by 6 bases and J by 3 bases, with 23 bases left in between. The germline V gene has CDR1 MDHEN and CDR2 SYDVKM. The CDR3 runs 17 residues. The CDR3, as DNA: TGTGCCAGCAGCCAATCCGGGACAAGGGGGAGGTACACTGAAGCTTTCTTT. It codes for CASSQSGTRGRYTEAFF. Filled out from reference TRBV28 and TRBJ1-1, the complete variable domain reads DVKVTQSSRYLVKRTGEKVFLECVQDMDHENMFWYRQDPGLGLRLIYFSYDVKMKEKGDIPEGYSVSREKKERFSLILESASTNQTSMYLCASSQSGTRGRYTEAFFGQGTRLTVV.

The V and J genes are TRBV5-1 and TRBJ2-5, with 8 positions matching TRBD1. CDR1 is SGHRS and CDR2 is YFSETQ in the germline V gene. Germline trimming cut 0 bases from V and 0 bases from J; bases unmatched to any gene: 10. CDR3 length: 18 amino acids. CDR3 sequence reads: CASSLAPTGGRYQETQYF. Here the CDR3 DNA reads TGCGCCAGCAGCTTGGCCCCAACAGGGGGTCGATACCAAGAGACCCAGTACTTC.

The CDR3 nucleotides are TGTGCCAGCAGCTTAACCGGGACACAAAGCTACGAGCAGTACTTC. It translates to CASSLTGTQSYEQYF. The rearrangement links TRBV7-3 to TRBJ2-7, with a tentative D call TRBD1 (6 bases). CDR1 SGHTA and CDR2 FQGTGA come from the germline V gene. The germline V and J ends were trimmed by 0 bases and 3 bases, with 12 bases remaining between them. There are 15 residues in the CDR3.

The chain carries TRBV5-1 and TRBJ1-1; a possible D gene is TRBD1 (5 bases). The V end lost 4 bases, the J end lost 0 bases, and 16 bases lay between the germline ends. This CDR3 comprises 16 residues. Germline CDR1 and CDR2: SGHRS and YFSETQ. This CDR3 reads CASSREGRAMNTEAFF. The CDR3 DNA reads as TGCGCCAGCAGCCGGGAGGGGCGGGCGATGAACACTGAAGCTTTCTTT.

V is TRBV7-2 and J is TRBJ1-1; unclear D gene. The CDR3 length is 14 residues. Trimming removed 4 bases at V and 5 bases at J, with 14 bases between. CDR1 is SGHTA and CDR2 is FQGNSA in the germline V gene. This CDR3 reads CASSSPRVRTEAFF. In nucleotides, the CDR3 is TGTGCCAGCAGCTCCCCGAGGGTAAGGACTGAAGCTTTCTTT.

The rearrangement links TRBV29-1 to TRBJ2-1; maybe TRBD2 (5 bases). Germline CDR1 SQVTM, CDR2 ANQGSEA. Trimming shortened V by 7 bases and J by 5 bases, and 18 bases separated the two germline ends. The CDR3 has 14 residues. DNA for the CDR3: TGCAGCGCCGCAATCTGGGGAGTCAACAATGAGCAGTTCTTC. This gives the protein CSAAIWGVNNEQFF.

The CDR3 coding sequence is TGTGCCAGCAGAACCGGGACAGGGCTCTATAGCAATCAGCCCCAGCATTTT. Translated, it gives CASRTGTGLYSNQPQHF. The chain uses TRBV6-4 and TRBJ1-5, with 9 bases aligning to TRBD1. Germline trimming cut 6 bases from V and 0 bases from J; bases unmatched to any gene: 9. This CDR3 has 17 residues. Germline V gene sequence: CDR1 MRHNA, CDR2 SNTAGT.

V and J are TRBV11-3 and TRBJ2-2; no clear D. V lost 4 bases, J lost 1 base, and 10 bases lay in between. Per the germline V gene, CDR1 is SGHNT and CDR2 is YENEEA. The CDR3 covers 15 residues. The CDR3 DNA is TGTGCCAGCAGCTCCCAACAGATGAACACCGGGGAGCTGTTTTTT. This translates into CASSSQQMNTGELFF. The whole variable domain, filled in from reference TRBV11-3 and TRBJ2-2, reads EAGVVQSPRYKIIEKKQPVAFWCNPISGHNTLYWYLQNLGQGPELLIRYENEEAVDDSQLPKDRFSAERLKGVDSTLKIQPAELGDSAVYLCASSSQQMNTGELFFGEGSRLTVL.

The count of this clone is one. The rearrangement uses TRBV5-1 and TRBJ2-7; 9 bases are shared with TRBD2. Germline V gives CDR1 SGHRS, CDR2 YFSETQ. The CDR3 sequence is 14 residues long. Trimming at V came to 2 bases and at J to 3 bases, leaving 3 bases not matched to a gene. The CDR3 region is CASSFDSGSYEQYF. In nucleotides, the CDR3 is TGCGCCAGCAGCTTCGATAGCGGGAGCTACGAGCAGTACTTC.

This sequence joins TRBV29-1 and TRBJ2-2, with TRBD2 identical over 8 bases. With V trimmed by 7 bases and J by 2 bases, 9 bases remained unmatched. There are 15 residues in the CDR3. CDR1 SQVTM and CDR2 ANQGSEA come from the germline V gene. The CDR3 coding sequence is TGCAGCGCCCGAGGGGGGACTAGTAACACCGGGGAGCTGTTTTTT. It translates to CSARGGTSNTGELFF.

Written as DNA, the CDR3 is TGTGCCAGCAGAGATAACGCAGGGGGGGACACTGAAGCTTTCTTT. This gives the protein CASRDNAGGDTEAFF. The chain joins TRBV6-1 to TRBJ1-1; 7 bases are a match to TRBD1. CDR1 and CDR2 (germline): MNHNS, SASEGT. J gave up 3 bases and V 6 bases, and 10 bases lay outside the gene matches. This CDR3 spans 15 amino acids.